This TCR beta chain was profiled in a study of vaccination effects on CD4 cells after COVID-19. Using viral peptide pools, the ViraFEST assay grew out antigen-specific CD4+ T cells prior to sequencing. CD4+ T cell isolation took place after 10 days of culture. General study findings and limits: Limitations: small convalescent group and missing early post-infection timepoints.

J was trimmed by 6 bases and V by 4 bases; bases with no gene match: 9. Germline-derived CDR1 and CDR2 are SGHDT and YYEEEE. The CDR3 has 15 amino acids. Details on this clone: Antigen: not known.

Here immunoSEQ multiplex PCR was the method, and the copy in TCRdb shows in-frame clones only, minus some. Of tens of thousands of clones listed, around 70% were seen once; the top ten hold about 1.7%. The material sequenced was CD4+ T cells from PBMCs cultured with HCoV-229E spike peptides, taken before COVID-19 vaccination. The clonotype originates from a human donor who received a COVID-19 vaccine. V gene TRBV5-6 combines with J gene TRBJ1-5, with 8 nucleotides matching TRBD1. DNA of the CDR3: TGTGCCAGCAGCATCTGGACAGGGAACGGTCAGCCCCAGCATTTT. Translation gives CASSIWTGNGQPQHF. The full variable domain, in which reference TRBV5-6 and TRBJ1-5 provide the parts outside the CDR3, is DAGVTQSPTHLIKTRGQQVTLRCSPKSGHDTVSWYQQALGQGPQFIFQYYEEEERQRGNFPDRFSGHQFPNYSSELNVNALLLGDSALYLCASSIWTGNGQPQHFGDGTRLSIL.